This T cell receptor (beta chain) emerged from a study of T-cell memory formation after mild COVID-19. This clonotype was counted only a few times. From 5'RACE with constant-segment primers came TCR alpha and TCR beta cDNA libraries that carried sample barcodes and UMIs. One entry per CDR3 protein, called by TCRdb with MiXCR from the 5' RACE reads. This sample has 350,000 to 450,000 distinct CDR3 sequences, with around 28% found just once. The germline CDR1 and CDR2 sequences are MGHDK and SYGVNS. The CDR3 extends over 15 amino acids. Trimming at V came to 7 bases and at J to 4 bases, leaving 10 bases not matched to a gene.

This clonotype originated in an adult woman who had mild COVID-19 (a few samples of this study predate the infection). Cell type and time point are not known. This chain joins TRBV25-1 and TRBJ1-5; 7 nucleotides align to TRBD1. Sequenced: PBMCs or a T cell subset sorted from them (not recorded which). The CDR3 coding sequence is TGTGCCAGCATTCTGACAGGGAGATTAAATCAGCCCCAGCATTTT. Translated: CASILTGRLNQPQHF.